This is a list of T cell receptor beta chains from one sample in a study of T cell repertoires in cytomegalovirus infection. TCRdb passed the reads through MiXCR, listing each CDR3 protein once. The repertoire has about 740,000 distinct CDR3 sequences, 35% of them found once; the top ten carry about 2.8%. Material for sequencing was PBMCs. The receptors originated from a human donor in good health (CMV status not recorded). Some clones in this sample may be carry-over from other donors' samples. Both conserved end residues are part of each CDR3.

j_call | v_call | cdr3_aa
TRBJ1-1 | TRBV2 | CANDPSRVVAGAFF
TRBJ1-5 | TRBV12-3/TRBV12-4 | CASSLTDAGQPQHF
TRBJ2-7 | TRBV5-1 | CASSYPPPSLSYEKYF
TRBJ2-5 | TRBV30 | CAWSDFGETQYF
TRBJ2-3 | TRBV7-2 | CASSNNRGRGTDTQYF
TRBJ2-7 | TRBV9 | CASSVGAGAYYEQYF
TRBJ2-7 | TRBV28 | CASSPPTGPSYEQYF
TRBJ2-1 | TRBV7-6 | CASSYRGGARIVNEQFF
TRBJ2-2 | TRBV19 | CASTDRAATGELFF
TRBJ2-7 | TRBV7-2 | CASSRLTGNSYEQYF
TRBJ2-3 | TRBV7-2 | CASRFQRSTDTQYF
TRBJ1-1 | TRBV7-3 | CASSTLVVKWNTEAFF
TRBJ2-5 | TRBV12-3/TRBV12-4 | CASSSGGGGRGSQTQYF
TRBJ2-1 | TRBV7-2 | CASSSFDQRGINEQFF
TRBJ2-3 | TRBV19 | CASSVRGVTDTQYF
TRBJ1-1 | TRBV7-9 | CASSFGTSEAFF
TRBJ1-1 | TRBV19 | CASSKDRGNTEAFF
TRBJ1-1 | TRBV7-9 | CASSLTGLVTEAFF
TRBJ2-7 | TRBV4-2 | CASSRTGLAGGGGSYEQYF
TRBJ2-1 | TRBV12-3/TRBV12-4 | CASSLRTSGYNEQFF
TRBJ1-4 | TRBV5-1 | CASSSGPFPTNEKLFF
TRBJ2-2 | TRBV28 | CASNQGWTGELFF
TRBJ2-1 | TRBV7-2 | CARSLPITGRVDTELFF
TRBJ2-3 | TRBV12-3/TRBV12-4 | CASSLRAGVTDTQYF
TRBJ2-1 | TRBV6-6 | CASSYSGGAGVAYNEQFF
TRBJ1-1 | TRBV7-9 | CASRYSTGEAFF
TRBJ2-3 | TRBV7-9 | CASSLHRVGTDTQYF
TRBJ1-1 | TRBV28 | CSSSFRQGSEAFF
TRBJ2-7 | TRBV28 | CASSPFSGGSYEQYF
TRBJ1-1 | TRBV28 | CASSPVPGNTEAFF
TRBJ2-1 | TRBV5-1 | CASSVTGYEQFF
TRBJ2-7 | TRBV28 | CASSFSLRDRGRYEQYF
TRBJ2-5 | TRBV7-6 | CASSLEGDPGTQYF
TRBJ1-6 | TRBV5-1 | CASSRSGRNSPLHF
TRBJ2-5 | TRBV7-6 | CASSNNRGAQETQYF
TRBJ1-1 | TRBV2 | CASSEGGRVTEAFF
TRBJ1-2 | TRBV11-2 | CASSAGRDRSYGYTF
TRBJ2-1 | TRBV27 | CASSFSSGSSYNEQFF
TRBJ2-7 | TRBV28 | CASHTGSYEQYF
TRBJ2-1 | TRBV6-8 | CASRILAGGPANEQFF
TRBJ2-3 | TRBV5-1 | CASSAQGASTDTQYF
TRBJ2-5 | TRBV15 | CATSRDRGIRTQYF
TRBJ1-5 | TRBV6-5 | CASGTRANQPQHF
TRBJ2-7 | TRBV19 | CASSIRLDPYEQYF
TRBJ2-2 | TRBV7-9 | CASSLVDRGPGGELFF
TRBJ1-5 | TRBV28 | CASSFPNRGFDQPQHF
TRBJ2-2 | TRBV24-1 | CATSRGGLAGNTGELFF
TRBJ1-5 | TRBV28 | CASSLRTAPNQPQHF
TRBJ2-5 | TRBV20-1 | CSARIAIGTQYF